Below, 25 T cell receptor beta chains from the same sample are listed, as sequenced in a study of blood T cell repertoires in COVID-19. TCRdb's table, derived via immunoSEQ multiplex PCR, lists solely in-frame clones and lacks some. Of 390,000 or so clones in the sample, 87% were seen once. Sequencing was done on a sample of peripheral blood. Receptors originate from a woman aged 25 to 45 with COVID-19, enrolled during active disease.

CDR3 bases: TGCGCCAGCAGCTTGGGGCAGATCCAAGAGACCCAGTACTTC. Translating gives CASSLGQIQETQYF. V usage is TRBV5-1 and J usage is TRBJ2-5, with D uncertain. Germline-derived CDR1 and CDR2 are SGHRS and YFSETQ. The CDR3 sequence is 14 residues long. Trimming cost V 0 bases and J 1 base, with 7 bases left between them.

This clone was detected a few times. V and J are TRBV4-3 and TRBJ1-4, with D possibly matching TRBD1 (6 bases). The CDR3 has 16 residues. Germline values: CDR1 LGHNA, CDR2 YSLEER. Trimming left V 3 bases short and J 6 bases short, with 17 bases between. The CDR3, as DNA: TGCGCCAGCAGCCAGGGGGAGGGGGGACGTTATGAAAAACTGTTTTTT. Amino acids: CASSQGEGGRYEKLFF.

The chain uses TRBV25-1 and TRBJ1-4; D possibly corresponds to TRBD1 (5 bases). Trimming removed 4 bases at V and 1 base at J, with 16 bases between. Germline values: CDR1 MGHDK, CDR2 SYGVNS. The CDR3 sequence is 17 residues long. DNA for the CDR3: TGTGCCAGCAGTGGGCGGGGGAGGGAGGTAACTAATGAAAAACTGTTTTTT. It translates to CASSGRGREVTNEKLFF.

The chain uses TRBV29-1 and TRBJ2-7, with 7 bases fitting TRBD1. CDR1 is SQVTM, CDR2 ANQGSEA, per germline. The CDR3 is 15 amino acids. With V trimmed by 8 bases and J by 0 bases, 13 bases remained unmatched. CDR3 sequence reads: CSPRSGQLTSYEQYF. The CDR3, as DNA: TGCAGCCCTCGTTCGGGACAGCTGACCTCCTACGAGCAGTACTTC.

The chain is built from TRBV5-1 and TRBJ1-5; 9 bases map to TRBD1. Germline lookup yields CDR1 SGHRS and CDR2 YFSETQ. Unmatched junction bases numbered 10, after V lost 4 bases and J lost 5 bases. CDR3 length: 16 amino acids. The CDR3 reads CASSPGGTGWDQPQHF. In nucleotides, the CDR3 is TGCGCCAGCAGCCCAGGGGGGACAGGGTGGGATCAGCCCCAGCATTTT.

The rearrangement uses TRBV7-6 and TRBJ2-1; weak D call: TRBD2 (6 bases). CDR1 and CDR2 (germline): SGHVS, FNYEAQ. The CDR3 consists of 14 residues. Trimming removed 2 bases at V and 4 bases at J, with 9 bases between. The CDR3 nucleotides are TGTGCCAGCAGCTTAAGCGGGCGTTACAATGAGCAGTTCTTC. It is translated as CASSLSGRYNEQFF.

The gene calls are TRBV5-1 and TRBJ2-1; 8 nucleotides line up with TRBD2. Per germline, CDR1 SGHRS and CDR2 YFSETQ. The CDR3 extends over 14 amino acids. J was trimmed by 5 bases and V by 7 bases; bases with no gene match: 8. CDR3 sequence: CASRPGAGDNEQFF. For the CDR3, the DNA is TGCGCCAGCCGGCCGGGAGCGGGAGACAATGAGCAGTTCTTC.

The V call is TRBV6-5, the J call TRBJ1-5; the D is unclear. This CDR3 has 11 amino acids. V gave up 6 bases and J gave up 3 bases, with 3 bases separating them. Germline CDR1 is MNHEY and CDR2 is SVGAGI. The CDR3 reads CASSINQPQHF. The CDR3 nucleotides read TGTGCCAGCAGCATCAATCAGCCCCAGCATTTT.

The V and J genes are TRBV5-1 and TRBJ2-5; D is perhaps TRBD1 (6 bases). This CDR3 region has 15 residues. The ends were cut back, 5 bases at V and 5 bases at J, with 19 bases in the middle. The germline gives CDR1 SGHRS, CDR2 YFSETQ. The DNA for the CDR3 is TGCGCCAGCAGTTCGGGACACGGCTCAGGGGAGACCCAGTACTTC. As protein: CASSSGHGSGETQYF.

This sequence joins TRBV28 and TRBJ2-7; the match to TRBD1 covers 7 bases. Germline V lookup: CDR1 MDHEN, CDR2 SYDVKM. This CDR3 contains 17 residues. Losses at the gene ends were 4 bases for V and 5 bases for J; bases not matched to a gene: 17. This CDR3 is CASSSSPSTGPEDEQYF. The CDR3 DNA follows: TGTGCCAGCAGTTCAAGCCCCTCGACAGGGCCCGAGGACGAGCAGTACTTC.

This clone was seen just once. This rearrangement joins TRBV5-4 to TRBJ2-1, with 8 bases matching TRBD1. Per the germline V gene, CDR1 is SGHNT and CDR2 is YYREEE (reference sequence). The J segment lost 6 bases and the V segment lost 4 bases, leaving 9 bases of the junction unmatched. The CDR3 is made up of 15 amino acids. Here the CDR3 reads CASSRDRGPPNEQFF. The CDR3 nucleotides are TGTGCCAGCAGCCGAGACAGGGGCCCGCCCAATGAGCAGTTCTTC.

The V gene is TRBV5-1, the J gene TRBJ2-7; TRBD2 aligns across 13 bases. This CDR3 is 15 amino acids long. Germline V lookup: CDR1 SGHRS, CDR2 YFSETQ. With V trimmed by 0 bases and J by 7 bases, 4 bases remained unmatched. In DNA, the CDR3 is TGCGCCAGCAGCTTGGGACTAGCGGGAGGTAAAGAGCAGTACTTC. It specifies CASSLGLAGGKEQYF.

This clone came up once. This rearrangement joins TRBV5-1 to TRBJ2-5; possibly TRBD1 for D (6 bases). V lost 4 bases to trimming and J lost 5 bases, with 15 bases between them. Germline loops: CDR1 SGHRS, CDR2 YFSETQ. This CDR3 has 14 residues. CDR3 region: CASSLFRQGETQYF. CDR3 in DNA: TGCGCCAGCAGCCTTTTTCGGCAGGGGGAGACCCAGTACTTC.

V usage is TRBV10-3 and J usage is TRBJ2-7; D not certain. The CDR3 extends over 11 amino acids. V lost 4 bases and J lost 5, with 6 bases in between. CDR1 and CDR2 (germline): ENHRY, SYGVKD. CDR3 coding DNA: TGTGCCATCAGTGGTACTAACGAGCAGTACTTC. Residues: CAISGTNEQYF.

In nucleotides, the CDR3 is TGTGCCAGCAGCTCCCGCCTAGCGGGAGGGACGGGTGGAGAGACCCAGTACTTC. Translating it yields CASSSRLAGGTGGETQYF. The genes are TRBV5-4 and TRBJ2-5, with 12 bases matching TRBD2. This CDR3 contains 18 residues. With 3 bases clipped from V and 4 bases from J, the junction kept 13 bases outside the gene matches. The V gene's germline CDR1 is SGHNT and CDR2 YYREEE (reference sequence).

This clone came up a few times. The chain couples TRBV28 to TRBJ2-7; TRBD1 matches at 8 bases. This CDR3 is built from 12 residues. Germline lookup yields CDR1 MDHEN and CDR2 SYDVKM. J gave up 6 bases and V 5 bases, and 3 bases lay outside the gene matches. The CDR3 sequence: CASSPDRVEQYF. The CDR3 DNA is TGTGCCAGCAGTCCGGACAGGGTCGAGCAGTACTTC.

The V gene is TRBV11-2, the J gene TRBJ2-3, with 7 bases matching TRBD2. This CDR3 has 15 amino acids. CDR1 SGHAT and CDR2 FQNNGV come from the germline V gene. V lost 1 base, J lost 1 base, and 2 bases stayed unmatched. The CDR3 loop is CASSLALAGTDTQYF. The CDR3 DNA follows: TGTGCCAGCAGCTTAGCGCTAGCGGGCACAGATACGCAGTATTTT.

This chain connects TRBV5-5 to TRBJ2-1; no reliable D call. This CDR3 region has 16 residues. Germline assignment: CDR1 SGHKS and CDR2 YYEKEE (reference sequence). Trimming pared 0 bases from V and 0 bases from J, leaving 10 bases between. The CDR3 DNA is TGTGCCAGCAGCTTGGAACGCATGAGCTCCTACAATGAGCAGTTCTTC. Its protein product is CASSLERMSSYNEQFF.

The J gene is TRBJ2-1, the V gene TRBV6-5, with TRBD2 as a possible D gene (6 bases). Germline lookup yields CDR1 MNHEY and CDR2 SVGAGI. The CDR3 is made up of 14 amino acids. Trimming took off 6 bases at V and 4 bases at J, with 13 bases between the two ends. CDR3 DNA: TGTGCCAGCAGCCGGGACTTCTCATACAATGAGCAGTTCTTC. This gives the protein CASSRDFSYNEQFF.

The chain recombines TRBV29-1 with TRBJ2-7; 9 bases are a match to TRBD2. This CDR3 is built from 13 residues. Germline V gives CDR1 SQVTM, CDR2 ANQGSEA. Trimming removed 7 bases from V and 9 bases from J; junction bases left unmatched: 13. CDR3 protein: CSAEGLAGSRQYF. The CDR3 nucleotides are TGCAGCGCTGAGGGGCTAGCGGGATCTCGGCAGTACTTC.

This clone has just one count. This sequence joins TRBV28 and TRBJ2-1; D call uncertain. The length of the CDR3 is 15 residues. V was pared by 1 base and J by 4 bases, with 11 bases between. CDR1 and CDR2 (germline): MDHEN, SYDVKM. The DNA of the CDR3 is TGTGCCAGCAGTTTATCCCCACTACCTTACAATGAGCAGTTCTTC. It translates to CASSLSPLPYNEQFF.

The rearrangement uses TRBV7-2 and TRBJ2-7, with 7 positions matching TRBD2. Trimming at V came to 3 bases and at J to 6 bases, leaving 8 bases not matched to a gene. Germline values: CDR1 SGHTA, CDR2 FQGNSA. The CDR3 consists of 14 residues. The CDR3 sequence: CASSLGGPRGEQYF. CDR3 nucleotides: TGTGCCAGCAGCTTGGGAGGGCCTAGGGGCGAGCAGTACTTC.

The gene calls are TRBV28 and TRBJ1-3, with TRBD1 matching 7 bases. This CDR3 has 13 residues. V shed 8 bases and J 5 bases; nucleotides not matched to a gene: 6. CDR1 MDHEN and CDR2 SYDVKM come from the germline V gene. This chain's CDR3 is CASLGGARNTIYF. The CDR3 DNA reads TGTGCCAGCCTAGGGGGCGCCCGAAACACCATATATTTT.

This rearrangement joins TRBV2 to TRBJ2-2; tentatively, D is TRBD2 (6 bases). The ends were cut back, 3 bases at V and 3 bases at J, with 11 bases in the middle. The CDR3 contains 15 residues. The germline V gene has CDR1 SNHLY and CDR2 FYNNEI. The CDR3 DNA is TGTGCCAGCAGTGAGGGAGCGGGCTACACCGGGGAGCTGTTTTTT. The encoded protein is CASSEGAGYTGELFF.

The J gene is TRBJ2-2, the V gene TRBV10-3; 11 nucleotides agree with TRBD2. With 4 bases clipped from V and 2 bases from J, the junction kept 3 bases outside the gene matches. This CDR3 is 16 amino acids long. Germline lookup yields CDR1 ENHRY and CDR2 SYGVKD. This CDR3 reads CAISGGLAENTGELFF. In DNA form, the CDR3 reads TGTGCCATCAGTGGGGGACTAGCGGAAAACACCGGGGAGCTGTTTTTT.